These T cell receptor beta chains were read from a single sample in a study of identifying expanded T cells in peripheral blood. Using immunoSEQ multiplex PCR, the repertoire was profiled, and TCRdb retains in-frame clones only, with some absent. The sample holds some 75,000 clones; roughly 90% are singletons and the top ten take more than 3%. The sample comprised blood. These receptors came from a person aged 18 to 75 in good health. Both conserved end residues are part of each CDR3. The D gene is left open where the match is weak. Clone size is not always given. Where it is, it says once, few, many or a class for expanded clones.

V: TRBV5-6; J: TRBJ1-2; size: NA; D: NA; DNA: TGTGCCAGCAGCTTTTTCAGGGGCGGGGTGTATGGGGACAACTATGGCTACACCTTC; CDR3: CASSFFRGGVYGDNYGYTF
V: TRBV5-6; J: TRBJ2-7; size: once; D: NA; DNA: TGTGCCAGCAGCTTGAGAAAGTCTCCGGGACAAGCCTACGAGCAGTACTTC; CDR3: CASSLRKSPGQAYEQYF
V: TRBV6-5; J: TRBJ1-2; size: NA; D: NA; DNA: TGTGCCAGCAGTTACGGGGCGGCCTGGGGCTACACCTTC; CDR3: CASSYGAAWGYTF
V: TRBV10-3; J: TRBJ1-2; size: NA; D: NA; DNA: TGTGCCATCAGTGAGTCGGCAGGGAACTATGGCTACACCTTC; CDR3: CAISESAGNYGYTF
V: TRBV7-6; J: TRBJ2-1; size: NA; D: NA; DNA: TGTGCCAGCAGCTTAGTGGGGTCCTACAATGAGCAGTTCTTC; CDR3: CASSLVGSYNEQFF
V: TRBV10-1; J: TRBJ2-2; size: NA; D: NA; DNA: TGCGCCAGCAGTGAGGATCCCAACGGGTCCGGGGAGCTGTTTTTT; CDR3: CASSEDPNGSGELFF
V: TRBV5-6; J: TRBJ2-1; size: NA; D: NA; DNA: TGTGCCAGCAGCTTTATAGGGAGGAAAAATGAGCAGTTCTTC; CDR3: CASSFIGRKNEQFF
V: TRBV5-6; J: TRBJ1-1; size: NA; D: NA; DNA: TGTGCCAGCAGCTTGGTGGGCAGACTGAACACTGAAGCTTTCTTT; CDR3: CASSLVGRLNTEAFF
V: TRBV2; J: TRBJ2-3; size: NA; D: NA; DNA: TGTGCCAGCAGTGAACTGCTGGGTTTCACAGATACGCAGTATTTT; CDR3: CASSELLGFTDTQYF
V: TRBV19; J: TRBJ2-7; size: once; D: TRBD1; DNA: TGTGCCAGTAGTCCAGGGACAGGGGGCTACGAGCAGTACTTC; CDR3: CASSPGTGGYEQYF
V: TRBV7-2; J: TRBJ2-7; size: NA; D: TRBD2; DNA: TGTGCCAGCAGCCCAGCGGGAGTCTACGAGCAGTACTTC; CDR3: CASSPAGVYEQYF
V: TRBV6-1; J: TRBJ2-7; size: NA; D: NA; DNA: TGTGCCAGCAGTGAAAAAGGTGGAGTGGGCTTGGGTGAGCAGTACTTC; CDR3: CASSEKGGVGLGEQYF
V: TRBV19; J: TRBJ2-3; size: once; D: TRBD2; DNA: TGTGCCAGTAGTCCCTTGGCGGGAGGGTATGGCACAGATACGCAGTATTTT; CDR3: CASSPLAGGYGTDTQYF
V: TRBV30; J: TRBJ2-2; size: few; D: TRBD2; DNA: TGTGCCTGGATTACGGGAGGGCTGTTCGGGGAGCTGTTTTTT; CDR3: CAWITGGLFGELFF
V: TRBV7-2; J: TRBJ1-3; size: once; D: NA; DNA: TGTGCCAGCAGCTTAGGGTCAGGGGTTGGAAACACCATATATTTT; CDR3: CASSLGSGVGNTIYF
V: TRBV5-1; J: TRBJ2-1; size: NA; D: TRBD2; DNA: TGCGCCAGCAGCTTGGTGGCGGGAGGGGGCAATGAGCAGTTCTTC; CDR3: CASSLVAGGGNEQFF
V: TRBV7-2; J: TRBJ2-4; size: few; D: NA; DNA: TGTGCCAGCAGCCCGCCTCTAGCTTTGCGGCAACCTGCCAAAAACATTCAGTACTTC; CDR3: CASSPPLALRQPAKNIQYF
V: TRBV2; J: TRBJ1-2; size: NA; D: TRBD1; DNA: TGTGCCAGCACCCAGTGGGGACAGGGGGCTGGCTACACCTTC; CDR3: CASTQWGQGAGYTF
V: TRBV7-2; J: TRBJ1-1; size: NA; D: TRBD1; DNA: TGTGCCAGCAGCCCCCTGGACAGGGACGAAACTGAAGCTTTCTTT; CDR3: CASSPLDRDETEAFF
V: TRBV2; J: TRBJ2-1; size: few; D: NA; DNA: TGTGCCAGCAGTGACAGGGGATTAGACAATGAGCAGTTCTTC; CDR3: CASSDRGLDNEQFF
V: TRBV11-2; J: TRBJ2-5; size: NA; D: TRBD1; DNA: TGTGCCAGCGTACGAGGGACAGGGTTAATAGAGACCCAGTACTTC; CDR3: CASVRGTGLIETQYF
V: TRBV2; J: TRBJ2-1; size: NA; D: TRBD2; DNA: TGTGCCAGCAGTGGTACTAGCGGGGGACTATACAATGAGCAGTTCTTC; CDR3: CASSGTSGGLYNEQFF
V: TRBV19; J: TRBJ2-1; size: NA; D: TRBD2; DNA: TGTGCCAGTAGTTTACTAGCGGGAGCCTCCTACAATGAGCAGTTCTTC; CDR3: CASSLLAGASYNEQFF
V: TRBV5-1; J: TRBJ1-4; size: NA; D: NA; DNA: TGCGCCAGCAGAGGAGGATTGGGAGGAGATGAAAAACTGTTTTTT; CDR3: CASRGGLGGDEKLFF
V: TRBV6-5; J: TRBJ1-2; size: NA; D: NA; DNA: TGTGCCACTGCCGGGACAAACTATGGCTACACCTTC; CDR3: CATAGTNYGYTF
V: TRBV7-2; J: TRBJ2-1; size: NA; D: TRBD2; DNA: TGTGCCAGCAGTCCCTGGACTAGCGGGGACAATGAGCAGTTCTTC; CDR3: CASSPWTSGDNEQFF
V: TRBV7-2; J: TRBJ2-3; size: NA; D: NA; DNA: TGTGCCAGCAGCTCCCCCGTGGGGTACACAGATACGCAGTATTTT; CDR3: CASSSPVGYTDTQYF
V: TRBV13; J: TRBJ2-1; size: once; D: NA; DNA: TGTGCCAGCAGCCCCCGCGACTCCTTCTACAATGAGCAGTTCTTC; CDR3: CASSPRDSFYNEQFF
V: TRBV5-4; J: TRBJ1-2; size: NA; D: NA; DNA: TGTGCCAGCAGCTTGGGTGGGATTTCAAACTATGGCTACACCTTC; CDR3: CASSLGGISNYGYTF
V: TRBV9; J: TRBJ2-7; size: NA; D: NA; DNA: TGTGCCAGCAGCGGAAGGACGGATCCCTACGAGCAGTACTTC; CDR3: CASSGRTDPYEQYF
V: TRBV5-6; J: TRBJ1-1; size: NA; D: NA; DNA: TGTGCCAGCAGTTTCCAAATGGGAGGAGCTTTCTTT; CDR3: CASSFQMGGAFF
V: TRBV7-9; J: TRBJ2-3; size: NA; D: NA; DNA: TGTGCCAGCAGCTTAGCGCGAGCCGGGAGTCGCACAGATACGCAGTATTTT; CDR3: CASSLARAGSRTDTQYF
V: TRBV29-1; J: TRBJ2-7; size: few; D: TRBD2; DNA: TGCAGCGTAGCGGGAGGGCTCTACGAGCAGTACTTC; CDR3: CSVAGGLYEQYF
V: TRBV25-1; J: TRBJ1-5; size: NA; D: NA; DNA: TGTGCCAGCAGTGCCCGGGACTCCCCGAATCAGCCCCAGCATTTT; CDR3: CASSARDSPNQPQHF
V: TRBV7-2; J: TRBJ2-3; size: NA; D: NA; DNA: TGTGCCAGCAGCTTCGTGACGGGAGTCACAGATACGCAGTATTTT; CDR3: CASSFVTGVTDTQYF
V: TRBV5-5; J: TRBJ2-2; size: NA; D: NA; DNA: TGTGCCAGCAGCCGTGCCCCAGGGGCCCTCTCTTTAAGGAACACCGGGGAGCTGTTTTTT; CDR3: CASSRAPGALSLRNTGELFF
V: TRBV9; J: TRBJ2-1; size: NA; D: TRBD2; DNA: TGTGCCAGCAGCCTTGGACTAGCGGAAAACAATGAGCAGTTCTTC; CDR3: CASSLGLAENNEQFF
V: TRBV7-2; J: TRBJ2-3; size: NA; D: NA; DNA: TGTGCCAGCAGCTCTGGTCTAGCTACAGATACGCAGTATTTT; CDR3: CASSSGLATDTQYF
V: TRBV7-2; J: TRBJ2-5; size: NA; D: NA; DNA: TGTGCCAGCAGCTTATCTAGGAAGGCAGGGACCCAAGAGACCCAGTACTTC; CDR3: CASSLSRKAGTQETQYF
V: TRBV5-1; J: TRBJ2-5; size: NA; D: NA; DNA: TGCGCCAGCAGCTTTGAAGAGACCCAGTACTTC; CDR3: CASSFEETQYF
V: TRBV7-2; J: TRBJ1-5; size: NA; D: NA; DNA: TGTGCCAGCAGCTTACAGAAGGGCAATCAGCCCCAGCATTTT; CDR3: CASSLQKGNQPQHF
V: TRBV6-4; J: TRBJ1-2; size: NA; D: NA; DNA: TGTGCCACTAAGGACAGAATTACCGGCGGCTACACCTTC; CDR3: CATKDRITGGYTF
V: TRBV18; J: TRBJ2-7; size: NA; D: NA; DNA: TGTGCCAGCTCTATCGGGACGGCCTACGAGCAGTACTTC; CDR3: CASSIGTAYEQYF
V: TRBV5-1; J: TRBJ2-5; size: NA; D: NA; DNA: TGCGCCAGCAGCTTGGTGGGCCTAAGGGAAGAGACCCAGTACTTC; CDR3: CASSLVGLREETQYF
V: TRBV11-2; J: TRBJ2-7; size: NA; D: TRBD2; DNA: TGTGCCAGCAGGACTAGCGGGAGCTCCTACGAGCAGTACTTC; CDR3: CASRTSGSSYEQYF
V: TRBV7-8; J: TRBJ2-7; size: NA; D: NA; DNA: TGTGCCAGCAGCTTACGTCCCAGCGGGTACTCCTACGAGCAGTACTTC; CDR3: CASSLRPSGYSYEQYF
V: TRBV25-1; J: TRBJ2-4; size: NA; D: TRBD2; DNA: TGTGCCAGCAGTGTGGGACTAGCGGGAGGCAAAAACATTCAGTACTTC; CDR3: CASSVGLAGGKNIQYF
V: TRBV10-3; J: TRBJ1-2; size: NA; D: NA; DNA: TGTGCCATCAGTGAAAGAGTTAATGGCTACACCTTC; CDR3: CAISERVNGYTF